This T cell receptor beta chain was sequenced in a study of blood T cell repertoires in COVID-19. Study background: Some COVID-19 samples were acute and others convalescent; all came from the United States, Italy and Spain. The analysed material was cDNA or gDNA that came from T cells, B-cell-depleted T cells, or PBMCs.

CDR3 length: 11 residues. The V gene's germline CDR1 is SGHTS and CDR2 YDEGEE. V was shortened by 4 bases and J by 8 bases, with 8 bases between the two germline ends. Source study methods: By means of reference gene primer amplification, nucleated cell counts were estimated. Sequencing used immunoSEQ multiplex PCR; TCRdb keeps in-frame clones, though not all of them. V, J and clone size are those of that table, while D and trimming were read from the DNA. The table has about 74,000 clones, 82% seen once. The sequence derives from a human donor in a cohort sampled during active COVID-19. This chain connects TRBV5-8 to TRBJ2-3; D unresolved. Specimen: peripheral blood. CDR3 sequence: CASSRRGTQYF. The DNA of the CDR3 is TGTGCCAGCAGCCGAAGAGGTACGCAGTATTTT.